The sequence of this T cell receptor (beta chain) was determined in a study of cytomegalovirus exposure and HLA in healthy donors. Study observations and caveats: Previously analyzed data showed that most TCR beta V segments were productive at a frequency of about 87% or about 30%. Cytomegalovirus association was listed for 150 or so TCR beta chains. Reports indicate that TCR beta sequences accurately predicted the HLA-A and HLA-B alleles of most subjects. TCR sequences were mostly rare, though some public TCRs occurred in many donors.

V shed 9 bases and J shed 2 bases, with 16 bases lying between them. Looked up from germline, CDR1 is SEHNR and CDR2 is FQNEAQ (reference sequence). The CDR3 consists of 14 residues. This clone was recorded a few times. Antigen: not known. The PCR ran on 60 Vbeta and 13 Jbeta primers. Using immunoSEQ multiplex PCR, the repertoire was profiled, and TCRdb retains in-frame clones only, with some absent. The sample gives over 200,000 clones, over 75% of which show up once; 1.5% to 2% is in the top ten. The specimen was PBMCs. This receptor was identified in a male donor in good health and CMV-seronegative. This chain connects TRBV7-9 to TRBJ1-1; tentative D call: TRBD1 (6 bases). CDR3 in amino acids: CASQQGQLNTEAFF. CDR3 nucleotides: TGTGCCAGTCAACAGGGTCAACTTAACACTGAAGCTTTCTTT.